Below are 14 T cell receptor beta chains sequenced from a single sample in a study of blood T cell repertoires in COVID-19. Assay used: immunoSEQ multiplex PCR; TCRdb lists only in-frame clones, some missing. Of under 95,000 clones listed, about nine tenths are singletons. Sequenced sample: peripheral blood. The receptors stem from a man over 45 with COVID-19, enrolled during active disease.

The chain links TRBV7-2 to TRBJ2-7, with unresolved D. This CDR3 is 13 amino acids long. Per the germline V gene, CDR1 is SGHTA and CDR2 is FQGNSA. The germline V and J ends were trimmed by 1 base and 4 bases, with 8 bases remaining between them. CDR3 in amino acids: CASSLERRYEQYF. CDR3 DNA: TGTGCCAGCAGCTTAGAGAGGCGATACGAGCAGTACTTC.

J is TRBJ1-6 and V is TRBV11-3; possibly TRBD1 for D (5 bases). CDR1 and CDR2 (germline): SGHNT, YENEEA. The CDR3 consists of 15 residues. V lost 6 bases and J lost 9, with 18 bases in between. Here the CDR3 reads CASRLEGRECSPLHF. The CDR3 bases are TGTGCCAGCAGGCTCGAGGGACGGGAGTGTTCACCCCTCCACTTT.

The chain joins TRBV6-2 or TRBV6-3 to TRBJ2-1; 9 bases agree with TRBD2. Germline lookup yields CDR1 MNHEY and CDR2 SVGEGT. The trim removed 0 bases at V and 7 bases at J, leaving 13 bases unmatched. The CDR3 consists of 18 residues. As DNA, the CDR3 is TGTGCCAGCAGTTACTCTCTAGCGGGACCACGCATAGTAAATGAGCAGTTCTTC. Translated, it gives CASSYSLAGPRIVNEQFF.

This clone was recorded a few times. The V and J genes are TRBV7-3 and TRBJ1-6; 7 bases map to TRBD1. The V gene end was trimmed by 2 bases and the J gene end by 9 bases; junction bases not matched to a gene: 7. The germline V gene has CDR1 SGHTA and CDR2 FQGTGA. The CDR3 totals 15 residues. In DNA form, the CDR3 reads TGTGCCAGCAGCTTACGTGCAGGGGGTACTTCACCCCTCCACTTT. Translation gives CASSLRAGGTSPLHF. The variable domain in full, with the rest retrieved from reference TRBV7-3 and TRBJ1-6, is GAGVSQTPSNKVTEKGKYVELRCDPISGHTALYWYRQSLGQGPEFLIYFQGTGAADDSGLPNDRFFAVRPEGSVSTLKIQRTERGDSAVYLCASSLRAGGTSPLHFGNGTRLTVT.

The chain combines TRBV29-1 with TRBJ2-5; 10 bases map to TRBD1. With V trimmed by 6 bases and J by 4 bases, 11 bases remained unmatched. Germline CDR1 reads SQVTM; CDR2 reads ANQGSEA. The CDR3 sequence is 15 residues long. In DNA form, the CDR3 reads TGCAGCGTCGCGGGATATAGGACAGGGGGAGAGACCCAGTACTTC. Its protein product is CSVAGYRTGGETQYF.

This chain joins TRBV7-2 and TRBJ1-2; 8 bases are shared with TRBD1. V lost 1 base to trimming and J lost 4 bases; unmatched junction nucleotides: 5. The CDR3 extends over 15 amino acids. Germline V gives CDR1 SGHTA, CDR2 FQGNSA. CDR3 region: CASSLDTGGVYGYTF. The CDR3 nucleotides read TGTGCCAGCAGCTTAGACACAGGGGGGGTCTATGGCTACACCTTC.

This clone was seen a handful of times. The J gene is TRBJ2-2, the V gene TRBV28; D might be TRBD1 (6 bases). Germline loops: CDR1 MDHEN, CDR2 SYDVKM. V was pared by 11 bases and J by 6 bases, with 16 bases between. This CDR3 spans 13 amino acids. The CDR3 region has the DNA TGTGCCTGCTCAGGGGTCTGGGCCGGGGAGCTGTTTTTT. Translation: CACSGVWAGELFF.

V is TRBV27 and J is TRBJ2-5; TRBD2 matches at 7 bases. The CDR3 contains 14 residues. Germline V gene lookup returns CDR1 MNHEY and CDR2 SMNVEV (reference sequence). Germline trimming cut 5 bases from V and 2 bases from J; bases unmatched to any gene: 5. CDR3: CASSNAGVQETQYF. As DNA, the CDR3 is TGTGCCAGCAGTAATGCGGGAGTTCAAGAGACCCAGTACTTC.

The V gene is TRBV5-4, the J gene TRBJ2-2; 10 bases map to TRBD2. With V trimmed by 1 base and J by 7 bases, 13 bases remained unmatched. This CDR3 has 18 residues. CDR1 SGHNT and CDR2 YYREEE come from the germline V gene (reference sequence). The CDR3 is CASSLYSGLASHSGELFF. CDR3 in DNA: TGTGCCAGCAGCTTGTATTCGGGACTAGCGTCTCACAGCGGGGAGCTGTTTTTT.

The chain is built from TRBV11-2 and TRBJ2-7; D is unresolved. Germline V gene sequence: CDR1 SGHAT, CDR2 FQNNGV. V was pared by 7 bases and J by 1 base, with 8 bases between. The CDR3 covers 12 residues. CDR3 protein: CASTGSSYEQYF. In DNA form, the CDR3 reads TGTGCCAGCACAGGCAGTTCCTACGAGCAGTACTTC.

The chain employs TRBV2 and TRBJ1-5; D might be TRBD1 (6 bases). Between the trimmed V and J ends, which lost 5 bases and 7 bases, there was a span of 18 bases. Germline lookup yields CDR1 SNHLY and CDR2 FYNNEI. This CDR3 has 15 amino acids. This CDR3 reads CASSITTGFGQPQHF. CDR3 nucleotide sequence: TGTGCCAGCAGTATTACCACAGGGTTCGGCCAGCCCCAGCATTTT.

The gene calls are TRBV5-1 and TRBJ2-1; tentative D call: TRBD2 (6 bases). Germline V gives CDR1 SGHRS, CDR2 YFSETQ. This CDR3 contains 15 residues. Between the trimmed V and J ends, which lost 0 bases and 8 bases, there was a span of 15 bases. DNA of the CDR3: TGCGCCAGCAGCTTGGAATGGAGGGGCTTGGATGAGCAGTTCTTC. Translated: CASSLEWRGLDEQFF.

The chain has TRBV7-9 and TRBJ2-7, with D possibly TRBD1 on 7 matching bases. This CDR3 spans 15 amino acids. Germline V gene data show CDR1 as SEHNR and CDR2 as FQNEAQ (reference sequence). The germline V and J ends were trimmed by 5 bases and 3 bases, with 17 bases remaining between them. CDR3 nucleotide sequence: TGTGCCAGCAGCCAGGGGGGACAGCTACTCTACGAGCAGTACGTC. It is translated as CASSQGGQLLYEQYV.

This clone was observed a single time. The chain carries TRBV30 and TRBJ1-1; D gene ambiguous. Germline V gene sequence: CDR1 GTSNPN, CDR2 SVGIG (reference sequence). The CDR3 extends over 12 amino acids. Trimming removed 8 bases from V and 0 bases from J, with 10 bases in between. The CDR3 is CALTLVNTEAFF. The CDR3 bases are TGTGCCCTGACTCTAGTGAACACTGAAGCTTTCTTT. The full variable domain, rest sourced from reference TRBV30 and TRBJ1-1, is SQTIHQWPATLVQPVGSPLSLECTVEGTSNPNLYWYRQAAGRGLQLLFYSVGIGQISSEVPQNLSASRPQDRQFILSSKKLLLSDSGFYLCALTLVNTEAFFGQGTRLTVV.